A single sample gave rise to the 24 T cell receptor beta chains below, sequenced in a study of blood T cell repertoires in COVID-19. Clones were sequenced by immunoSEQ multiplex PCR, and TCRdb holds only the in-frame ones, with some missing. The sample carries approximately 130,000 clones, more than 60% recorded once. The source material was peripheral blood. The receptors here all came from a woman in her seventies with acute or convalescent COVID-19.

This chain connects TRBV6-2 or TRBV6-3 to TRBJ1-2; no clear D. The CDR3 totals 13 residues. The germline V gene encodes CDR1 MNHEY and CDR2 SVGEGT. The germline V and J ends were trimmed by 2 bases and 2 bases, with 6 bases remaining between them. The CDR3: CASSYGQNYGYTF. The CDR3 nucleotides read TGTGCCAGCAGTTACGGGCAGAACTATGGCTACACCTTC.

This sequence joins TRBV28 and TRBJ2-6; 10 bases are a match to TRBD1. This CDR3 is built from 21 residues. The ends lost 2 bases at V and 0 bases at J; junction bases unmatched: 13. Germline lookup yields CDR1 MDHEN and CDR2 SYDVKM. CDR3: CASSLQWGPGQGISGANVLTF. The CDR3 coding sequence is TGTGCCAGCAGTTTACAGTGGGGTCCGGGACAGGGGATCTCTGGGGCCAACGTCCTGACTTTC.

The chain combines TRBV28 with TRBJ2-1; D uncertain. Germline-derived CDR1 and CDR2 are MDHEN and SYDVKM. The length of the CDR3 is 11 residues. Deletions cut 6 bases from V and 6 bases from J, with 6 bases between. The CDR3 DNA reads as TGTGCCAGCAGCCCACTCAATGAGCAGTTCTTC. Translation gives CASSPLNEQFF.

The rearrangement uses TRBV19 and TRBJ1-4, with unresolved D. The CDR3 is 12 residues long. V was cut by 4 bases and J by 8 bases, with 8 bases left in between. Germline CDR1 and CDR2: LNHDA and SQIVND (reference sequence). CDR3 coding DNA: TGTGCCAGTAGTAGGGCAGACGAAAAACTGTTTTTT. The encoded protein is CASSRADEKLFF.

The rearrangement uses TRBV5-1 and TRBJ2-1; 14 bases are a match to TRBD2. From germline, CDR1 is SGHRS and CDR2 YFSETQ. The CDR3 consists of 18 residues. V lost 1 base, J lost 5 bases, and 8 bases stayed unmatched. The CDR3 DNA sequence: TGCGCCAGCAGCTTGAGCCCCGGGACTAGCGGGAGTAACAATGAGCAGTTCTTC. Protein product: CASSLSPGTSGSNNEQFF.

This clone occurred a few times. The rearrangement uses TRBV3-1 (or the pseudogene TRBV3-2) and TRBJ2-3; 12 positions agree with TRBD1. The CDR3 spans 16 residues. Trimming at V came to 4 bases and at J to 5 bases, leaving 7 bases not matched to a gene. From germline, CDR1 is LGHDT and CDR2 YNNKEL (reference sequence). The CDR3 is CASSPGTGGSRDTQYF. DNA for the CDR3: TGTGCCAGCAGCCCCGGGACAGGGGGCTCGAGAGATACGCAGTATTTT.

The chain joins TRBV27 to TRBJ2-7; TRBD1 agrees at 12 bases. This CDR3 is 15 amino acids long. The J segment lost 5 bases and the V segment lost 6 bases, leaving 8 bases of the junction unmatched. CDR1 MNHEY and CDR2 SMNVEV come from the germline V gene (reference sequence). CDR3 sequence (DNA): TGTGCCAGCAGCGAACCGGGACAGGGGGCCGACGAGCAGTACTTC. Protein: CASSEPGQGADEQYF.

The chain joins TRBV24-1 to TRBJ2-3; D unresolved. Per germline, CDR1 KGHDR and CDR2 SFDVKD. CDR3 length: 14 amino acids. V was cut by 5 bases and J by 2 bases, with 10 bases left in between. The CDR3 DNA reads as TGTGCCACCAGTGGAAGTTTCTACACAGATACGCAGTATTTT. Protein sequence: CATSGSFYTDTQYF.

This clone was seen a single time. V usage is TRBV5-4 and J usage is TRBJ2-1; TRBD1 aligns across 10 bases. This CDR3 has 11 amino acids. CDR1 and CDR2 from the germline V gene are SGHNT and YYREEE (reference sequence). The junction had 4 bases not matched to a gene; V was cut back by 4 bases and J by 15 bases. The CDR3 DNA follows: TGTGCCAGCAGCCAGGGACAGGGGTGGTTCTTC. Translated: CASSQGQGWFF.

This chain connects TRBV27 to TRBJ1-2; D gene uncertain. With 2 bases removed from V and 6 bases from J, the gap between germline ends came to 19 bases. CDR1 MNHEY and CDR2 SMNVEV come from the germline V gene (reference sequence). This CDR3 has 16 amino acids. The chain's CDR3 is CASSLIGNENGDGYTF. DNA of the CDR3: TGTGCCAGCAGTTTAATTGGGAACGAGAACGGGGATGGCTACACCTTC.

The V call is TRBV10-2, the J call TRBJ1-2, with TRBD1 matching 8 bases. Germline CDR1 reads WSHSY; CDR2 reads SAAADI. V shed 2 bases and J 6 bases; nucleotides not matched to a gene: 11. This CDR3 has 16 amino acids. CDR3 sequence (DNA): TGCGCCAGCAGTGAGACCTCGGGCAGGGGGCTAAATGGCTACACCTTC. This translates into CASSETSGRGLNGYTF.

The CDR3 spells CASSLYGRGTEAFF. The CDR3 region has the DNA TGCGCCAGCAGCTTGTACGGGAGGGGGACTGAAGCTTTCTTT. The V and J genes are TRBV5-1 and TRBJ1-1; a possible D gene is TRBD1 (6 bases). Trimming removed 1 base from V and 5 bases from J, with 12 bases in between. Germline V gene data show CDR1 as SGHRS and CDR2 as YFSETQ. This CDR3 region has 14 residues. Based on the CDR3 plus reference TRBV5-1 and TRBJ1-1, the full variable domain is KAGVTQTPRYLIKTRGQQVTLSCSPISGHRSVSWYQQTPGQGLQFLFEYFSETQRNKGNFPGRFSGRQFSNSRSEMNVSTLELGDSALYLCASSLYGRGTEAFFGQGTRLTVV.

V is TRBV10-2 and J is TRBJ1-2, with a weak D call TRBD1 (5 bases). Deletions cut 6 bases from V and 6 bases from J, with 20 bases between. Germline V gives CDR1 WSHSY, CDR2 SAAADI. This CDR3 spans 15 amino acids. The CDR3, as DNA: TGCGCCAGCAGCATTCACCCAGGTGGGGCGAATGGCTACACCTTC. It encodes CASSIHPGGANGYTF.

This chain joins TRBV5-4 and TRBJ2-4, with 9 bases identical to TRBD1. Germline V gene sequence: CDR1 SGHNT, CDR2 YYREEE (reference sequence). The CDR3 is 16 residues long. The J segment lost 6 bases and the V segment lost 4 bases, leaving 11 bases of the junction unmatched. CDR3 protein: CASSPQGTGLANIQYF. CDR3 nucleotide sequence: TGTGCCAGCAGCCCACAGGGGACAGGGTTGGCAAACATTCAGTACTTC.

J is TRBJ2-7 and V is TRBV14; 9 bases are a match to TRBD1. The trim removed 0 bases at V and 3 bases at J, leaving 6 bases unmatched. The CDR3 loop spans 16 amino acids. Germline V gives CDR1 SGHDN, CDR2 FVKESK. This CDR3 is CASSQDVGQGHYEQYF. The CDR3 region has the DNA TGTGCCAGCAGCCAAGATGTGGGACAGGGCCACTACGAGCAGTACTTC.

The rearrangement joins TRBV15 to TRBJ1-1; 7 bases align to TRBD1. There are 17 residues in the CDR3. J was trimmed by 1 base and V by 8 bases; bases with no gene match: 16. Germline-derived CDR1 and CDR2 are LNHNV and YYDKDF (reference sequence). The CDR3, as DNA: TGTGCCACCGTTAATAGGACAGGAGGATTCGGGAACACTGAAGCTTTCTTT. Protein: CATVNRTGGFGNTEAFF. The full variable domain, its missing parts supplied by reference TRBV15 and TRBJ1-1, is DAMVIQNPRYQVTQFGKPVTLSCSQTLNHNVMYWYQQKSSQAPKLLFHYYDKDFNNEADTPDNFQSRRPNTSFCFLDIRSPGLGDTAMYLCATVNRTGGFGNTEAFFGQGTRLTVV.

The chain has TRBV29-1 and TRBJ1-5, with a possible D match to TRBD1 (6 bases). V lost 0 bases and J lost 9, with 27 bases in between. CDR3 length: 18 residues. Germline V gene data show CDR1 as SQVTM and CDR2 as ANQGSEA. The CDR3 region is CSVEDQGGKGQRFWPQHF. The CDR3 DNA reads as TGCAGCGTTGAAGATCAGGGAGGGAAAGGACAGAGGTTTTGGCCCCAGCATTTT.

This chain joins TRBV15 and TRBJ2-3; weak D call: TRBD1 (5 bases). From germline, CDR1 is LNHNV and CDR2 YYDKDF (reference sequence). The CDR3 totals 14 residues. The V gene lost 6 bases and the J gene lost 3 bases, with 13 bases spanning the gap. This CDR3 reads CATRGRKETDTQYF. CDR3 nucleotide sequence: TGTGCCACCAGGGGGCGTAAAGAAACAGATACGCAGTATTTT.

The chain uses TRBV29-1 and TRBJ2-5; D might be TRBD1 (5 bases). This CDR3 is built from 14 residues. V shed 6 bases and J shed 1 base, with 15 bases lying between them. CDR1 and CDR2 from the germline V gene are SQVTM and ANQGSEA. CDR3 sequence reads: CSVLGQGAQETQYF. The CDR3 nucleotides read TGCAGCGTCCTCGGACAAGGGGCCCAAGAGACCCAGTACTTC.

The chain is built from TRBV7-8 and TRBJ2-5; unclear D gene. V was trimmed by 0 bases and J by 0 bases, leaving 11 bases between them. The CDR3 consists of 16 residues. Germline CDR1 and CDR2: SGHVS and FQNEAQ. The DNA of the CDR3 is TGTGCCAGCAGCTTAGCCGGGTCAGTGTACCAAGAGACCCAGTACTTC. The encoded protein is CASSLAGSVYQETQYF.

V usage is TRBV7-8 and J usage is TRBJ1-2, with TRBD1 identical over 12 bases. V was pared by 8 bases and J by 4 bases, with 8 bases of the junction left unmatched. This CDR3 has 15 residues. Germline CDR1 reads SGHVS; CDR2 reads FQNEAQ. CDR3 residues: CASAPGQGASYGYTF. The CDR3 coding sequence is TGTGCCAGCGCCCCGGGACAGGGGGCTTCCTATGGCTACACCTTC.

The chain has TRBV6-6 and TRBJ1-3, with a possible D match to TRBD1 (5 bases). Deletions cut 2 bases from V and 0 bases from J, with 8 bases between. The CDR3 is made up of 15 amino acids. From germline, CDR1 is MNHNY and CDR2 SVGAGI (reference sequence). This CDR3 reads CASSYDSISGNTIYF. In DNA form, the CDR3 reads TGTGCCAGCAGTTACGACAGCATCTCTGGAAACACCATATATTTT.

The V and J genes are TRBV27 and TRBJ1-4; D not certain. Germline CDR1 is MNHEY and CDR2 is SMNVEV (reference sequence). The CDR3 loop spans 14 amino acids. Trimming cost V 2 bases and J 5 bases, with 9 bases left between them. The CDR3 region is CASSLTQRNEKLFF. CDR3 sequence (DNA): TGTGCCAGCAGTTTAACCCAGAGGAATGAAAAACTGTTTTTT.

The chain is built from TRBV14 and TRBJ1-1; D is unclear. Germline V gene data show CDR1 as SGHDN and CDR2 as FVKESK. The CDR3 contains 13 residues. Between the trimmed V and J ends, which lost 1 base and 2 bases, there was a span of 5 bases. CDR3 region: CASSQGANTEAFF. The CDR3 nucleotides are TGTGCCAGCAGCCAAGGAGCCAACACTGAAGCTTTCTTT.